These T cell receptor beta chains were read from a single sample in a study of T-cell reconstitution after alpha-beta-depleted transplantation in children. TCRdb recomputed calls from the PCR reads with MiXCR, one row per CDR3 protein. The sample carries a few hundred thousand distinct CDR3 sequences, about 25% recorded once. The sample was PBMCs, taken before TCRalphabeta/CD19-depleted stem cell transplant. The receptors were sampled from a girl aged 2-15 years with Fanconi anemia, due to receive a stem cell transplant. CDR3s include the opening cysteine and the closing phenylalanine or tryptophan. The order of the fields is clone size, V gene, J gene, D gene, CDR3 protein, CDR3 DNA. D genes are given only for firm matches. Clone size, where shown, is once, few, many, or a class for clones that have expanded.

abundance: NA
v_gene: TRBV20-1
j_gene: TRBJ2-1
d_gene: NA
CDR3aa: CTLGRSYNEQFF
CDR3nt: TGCACCCTCGGGCGTTCCTACAATGAGCAGTTCTTC

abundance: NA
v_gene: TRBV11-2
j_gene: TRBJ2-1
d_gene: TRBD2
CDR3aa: CASSLGGSAENEQFF
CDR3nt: TGTGCCAGCAGCTTAGGCGGGAGTGCGGAGAATGAGCAGTTCTTC

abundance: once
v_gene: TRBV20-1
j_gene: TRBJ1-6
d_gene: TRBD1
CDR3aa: CSADVWGTGSSYNSPLHF
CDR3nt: TGCAGTGCGGACGTTTGGGGGACAGGGAGCTCCTATAATTCACCCCTCCACTTT

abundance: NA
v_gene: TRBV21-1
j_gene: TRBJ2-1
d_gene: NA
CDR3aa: CASSKELLLGLF
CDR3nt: TGTGCCAGCAGCAAAGAACTACTATTAGGGCTCTTC

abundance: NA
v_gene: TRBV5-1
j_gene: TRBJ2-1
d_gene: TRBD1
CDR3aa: CASSSQGAPYNEQFF
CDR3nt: TGCGCCAGCAGCTCGCAGGGGGCCCCCTACAATGAGCAGTTCTTC

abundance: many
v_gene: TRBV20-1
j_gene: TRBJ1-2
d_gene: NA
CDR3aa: CSAPRVEYGYTF
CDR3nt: TGCAGTGCTCCCAGGGTGGAGTATGGCTACACCTTC

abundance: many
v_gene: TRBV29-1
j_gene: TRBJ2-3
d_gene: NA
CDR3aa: CSVDLGLDTQYF
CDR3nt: TGCAGCGTTGACCTGGGACTGGATACGCAGTATTTT

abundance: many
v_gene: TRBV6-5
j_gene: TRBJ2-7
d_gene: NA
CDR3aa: CASSSNLPYYEQYF
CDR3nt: TGTGCCAGCAGTTCCAACCTCCCCTACTACGAGCAGTACTTC

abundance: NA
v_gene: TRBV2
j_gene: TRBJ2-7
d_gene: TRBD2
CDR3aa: CARSLAGDGYEQYF
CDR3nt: TGTGCCAGGTCACTAGCGGGAGATGGCTACGAGCAGTACTTC

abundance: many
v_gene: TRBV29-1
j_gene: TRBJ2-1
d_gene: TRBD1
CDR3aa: CSVEASGRGYNEQFF
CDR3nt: TGCAGCGTTGAAGCTTCGGGCAGGGGGTACAATGAGCAGTTCTTC

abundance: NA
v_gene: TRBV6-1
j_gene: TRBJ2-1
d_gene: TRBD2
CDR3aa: CASSQTSGIYNEQFF
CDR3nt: TGTGCCAGCAGCCAAACTAGCGGGATCTACAATGAGCAGTTCTTC

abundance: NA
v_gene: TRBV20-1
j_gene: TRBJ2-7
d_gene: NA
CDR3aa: CSVGVISYEQYF
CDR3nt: TGCAGTGTGGGGGTGATCTCCTACGAGCAGTACTTC

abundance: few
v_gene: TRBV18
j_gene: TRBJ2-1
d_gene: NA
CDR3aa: CASSPDTAYNEQFF
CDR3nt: TGTGCCAGCTCACCCGATACAGCCTACAATGAGCAGTTCTTC

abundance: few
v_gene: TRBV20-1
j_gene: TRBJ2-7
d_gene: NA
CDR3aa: CSAKYGYEQYF
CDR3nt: TGCAGTGCCAAATATGGCTACGAGCAGTACTTC

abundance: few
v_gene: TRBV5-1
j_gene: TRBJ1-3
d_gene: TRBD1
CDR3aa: CASSLGDSSGNTIYF
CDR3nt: TGCGCCAGCAGCTTGGGGGACAGCTCTGGAAACACCATATATTTT

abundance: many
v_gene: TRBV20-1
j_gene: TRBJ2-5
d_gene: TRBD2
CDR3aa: CSASSTSGGSETQYF
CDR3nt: TGCAGTGCAAGCAGCACTAGCGGAGGGTCAGAGACCCAGTACTTC

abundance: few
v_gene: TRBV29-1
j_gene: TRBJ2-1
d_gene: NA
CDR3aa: CSTYGAASSYNEQFF
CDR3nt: TGCAGCACCTACGGGGCGGCAAGCTCCTACAATGAGCAGTTCTTC

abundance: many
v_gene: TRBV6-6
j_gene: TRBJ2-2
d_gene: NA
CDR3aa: CASSYPGIGELFF
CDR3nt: TGTGCCAGCAGTTACCCGGGGATCGGGGAGCTGTTTTTT

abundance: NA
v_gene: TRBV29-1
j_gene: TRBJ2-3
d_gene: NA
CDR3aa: CSVGRALSTDTQYF
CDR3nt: TGCAGCGTTGGAAGGGCCCTTTCCACAGATACGCAGTATTTT

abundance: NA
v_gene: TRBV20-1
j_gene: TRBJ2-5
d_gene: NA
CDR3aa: CSARGRQFEETQYF
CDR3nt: TGCAGTGCTAGAGGAAGACAGTTTGAAGAGACCCAGTACTTC

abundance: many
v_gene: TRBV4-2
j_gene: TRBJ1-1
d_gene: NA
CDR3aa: CASSQETALNTEAFF
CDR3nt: TGTGCCAGCAGCCAAGAGACAGCCCTGAACACTGAAGCTTTCTTT

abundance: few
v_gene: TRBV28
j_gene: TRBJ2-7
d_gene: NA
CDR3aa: CASSWAPASSYEQYF
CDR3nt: TGTGCCAGCAGTTGGGCCCCGGCCAGCTCCTACGAGCAGTACTTC

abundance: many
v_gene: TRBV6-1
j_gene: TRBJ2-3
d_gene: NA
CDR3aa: CASNRRGSTDTQYF
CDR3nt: TGTGCCAGCAACCGAAGGGGGAGCACAGATACGCAGTATTTT

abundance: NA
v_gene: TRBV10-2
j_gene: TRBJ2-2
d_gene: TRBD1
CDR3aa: CATGGTGELFF
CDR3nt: TGCGCCACAGGGGGCACCGGGGAGCTGTTTTTT

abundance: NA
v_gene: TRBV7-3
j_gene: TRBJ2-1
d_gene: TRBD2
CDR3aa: CASSLRGSPWNEQFF
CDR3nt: TGTGCCAGCAGCTTACGCGGGAGCCCTTGGAATGAGCAGTTCTTC

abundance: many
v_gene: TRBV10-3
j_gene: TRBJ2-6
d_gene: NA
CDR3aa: CAIGPRQEPGANVLTF
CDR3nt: TGTGCCATCGGTCCAAGACAGGAACCTGGGGCCAACGTCCTGACTTTC

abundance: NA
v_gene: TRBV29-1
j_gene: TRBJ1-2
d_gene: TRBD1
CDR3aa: CSVDWTGVNYGYTF
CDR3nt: TGCAGCGTCGATTGGACAGGGGTGAACTATGGCTACACCTTC

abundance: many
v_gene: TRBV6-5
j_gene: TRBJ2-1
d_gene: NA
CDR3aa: CASSTSGGPSNEQFF
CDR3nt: TGTGCCAGCAGTACCTCCGGGGGTCCCTCCAATGAGCAGTTCTTC

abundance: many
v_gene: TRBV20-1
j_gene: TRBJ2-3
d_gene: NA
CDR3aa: CSARTPWASTDTQYF
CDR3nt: TGCAGTGCTAGAACGCCATGGGCTAGCACAGATACGCAGTATTTT

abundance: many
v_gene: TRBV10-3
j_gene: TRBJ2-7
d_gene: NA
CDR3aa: CAISDRVDDEQYF
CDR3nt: TGTGCCATCAGTGACCGGGTGGATGACGAGCAGTACTTC

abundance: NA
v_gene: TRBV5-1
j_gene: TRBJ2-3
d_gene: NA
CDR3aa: CASTGSLTDTQYF
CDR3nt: TGCGCCAGCACGGGCTCCCTCACAGATACGCAGTATTTT

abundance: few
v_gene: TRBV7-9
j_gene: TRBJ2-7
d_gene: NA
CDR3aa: CASTGNSYEQYF
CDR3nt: TGTGCCAGCACCGGCAACTCCTACGAGCAGTACTTC

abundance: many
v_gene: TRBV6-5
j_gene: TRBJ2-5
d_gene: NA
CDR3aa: CASSSLGAEQETQYF
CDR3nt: TGTGCCAGCAGTTCGCTCGGGGCCGAGCAAGAGACCCAGTACTTC

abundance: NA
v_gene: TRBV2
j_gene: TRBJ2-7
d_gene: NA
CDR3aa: CASRSRDNSYEQYF
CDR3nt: TGTGCCAGCAGGAGTCGGGACAACTCCTACGAGCAGTACTTC

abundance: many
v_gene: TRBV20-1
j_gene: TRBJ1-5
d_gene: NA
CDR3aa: CSARDGKANQPQHF
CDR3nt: TGCAGTGCTAGGGATGGGAAGGCGAATCAGCCCCAGCATTTT

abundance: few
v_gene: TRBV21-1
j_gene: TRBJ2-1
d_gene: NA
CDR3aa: CASRDRDHYNEQFF
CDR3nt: TGTGCCAGCAGGGACAGGGACCACTACAATGAGCAGTTCTTC

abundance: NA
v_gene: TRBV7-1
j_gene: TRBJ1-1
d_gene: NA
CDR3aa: CAMSSGRTEAFF
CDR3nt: TGTGCCATGAGCTCCGGGCGAACTGAAGCTTTCTTT

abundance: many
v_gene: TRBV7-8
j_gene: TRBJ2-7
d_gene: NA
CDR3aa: CASSLWGAKGYEQYF
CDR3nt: TGTGCCAGCAGCTTATGGGGGGCTAAGGGTTACGAGCAGTACTTC

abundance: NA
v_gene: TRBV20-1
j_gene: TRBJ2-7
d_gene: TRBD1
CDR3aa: CSAVQGVTYEQYF
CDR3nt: TGCAGTGCTGTACAGGGGGTGACTTACGAGCAGTACTTC

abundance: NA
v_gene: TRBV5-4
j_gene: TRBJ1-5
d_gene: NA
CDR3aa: CASSVSGGQGNQPQHF
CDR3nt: TGTGCCAGCAGCGTATCGGGGGGTCAGGGCAATCAGCCCCAGCATTTT

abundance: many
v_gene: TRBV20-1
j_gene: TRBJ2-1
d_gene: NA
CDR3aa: CSARRFPENEQFF
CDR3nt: TGCAGTGCTAGAAGGTTTCCCGAGAATGAGCAGTTCTTC